This entry lists 7 T cell receptor beta chains sequenced from one sample in a study of T cell responses to AZD1222 COVID-19 vaccine. Sequenced by immunoSEQ multiplex PCR; TCRdb stores in-frame clones only, minus some. This table holds approximately 110,000 clones, approximately 85% found once. Here the sequenced sample was peripheral blood, taken on day 0 of AZD1222 vaccination. The receptors shown here come from an adult in good health.

This clone has only one observation. This chain connects TRBV5-1 to TRBJ2-5; TRBD2 matches 14 bases. Germline loops: CDR1 SGHRS, CDR2 YFSETQ. Unmatched junction bases numbered 8, after V lost 2 bases and J lost 5 bases. The length of the CDR3 is 17 residues. The CDR3 DNA sequence: TGCGCCAGCAGCTTTGCAGGACTAGCGGGGGGTTCGGAGACCCAGTACTTC. This codes for CASSFAGLAGGSETQYF.

The chain joins TRBV6-6 to TRBJ2-1, with a weak D call TRBD2 (5 bases). Germline assignment: CDR1 MNHNY and CDR2 SVGAGI (reference sequence). Trimming left V 9 bases short and J 5 bases short, with 14 bases between. This CDR3 spans 13 amino acids. The CDR3 sequence: CASLNGVHNEQFF. As DNA, the CDR3 is TGTGCCAGTCTTAACGGGGTACACAATGAGCAGTTCTTC.

The CDR3 region has the DNA TGTGCCAGCAGTTTGCGGGGATTTGGTGAGCAGTTCTTC. Translating gives CASSLRGFGEQFF. V gene TRBV12-3 or TRBV12-4 combines with J gene TRBJ2-1; D possibly corresponds to TRBD2 (6 bases). V lost 3 bases and J lost 9, with 12 bases in between. The CDR3 is made up of 13 amino acids.

Only one count was recorded for this clone. The chain carries TRBV7-9 and TRBJ2-5; no clear D. This CDR3 has 14 residues. V was pared by 5 bases and J by 5 bases, with 15 bases between. CDR1 and CDR2 from the germline V gene are SEHNR and FQNEAQ (reference sequence). In nucleotides, the CDR3 is TGTGCCAGCAGCCTCCGAATCACGGGCGAGACCCAGTACTTC. Encoded protein: CASSLRITGETQYF.

The rearrangement uses TRBV5-4 and TRBJ1-3; TRBD1 matches at 7 bases. The CDR3 consists of 15 residues. CDR1 is SGHNT and CDR2 is YYREEE in the germline V gene (reference sequence). V shed 4 bases and J 4 bases; nucleotides not matched to a gene: 8. The CDR3 sequence is CASSPRTGPGNTIYF. The CDR3 DNA reads as TGTGCCAGCAGCCCCAGGACAGGACCCGGAAACACCATATATTTT.

The chain is built from TRBV19 and TRBJ2-1; TRBD1 matches 8 bases. Germline V gene lookup returns CDR1 LNHDA and CDR2 SQIVND (reference sequence). The CDR3 is made up of 19 amino acids. The V gene end was trimmed by 7 bases and the J gene end by 0 bases; junction bases not matched to a gene: 17. In DNA form, the CDR3 reads TGTGCCAGTAAGATAAGTAGGACAGGGTATGGGGGCTCCTACAATGAGCAGTTCTTC. It yields the protein CASKISRTGYGGSYNEQFF.

V and J are TRBV7-9 and TRBJ1-1, with a possible D match to TRBD1 (5 bases). Trimming removed 1 base at V and 10 bases at J, with 13 bases between. Germline V gives CDR1 SEHNR, CDR2 FQNEAQ (reference sequence). The CDR3 runs to 13 residues. Written as DNA, the CDR3 is TGTGCCAGCAGCTTAGGGGGGGATCGCGGAGCTTTCTTT. Translating gives CASSLGGDRGAFF.